This entry features one T cell receptor (beta chain) sequence. The antigen remains undetermined. From germline, CDR1 is MNHEY and CDR2 SVGAGI. The CDR3 length is 16 residues. Trimming pared 1 base from V and 0 bases from J, leaving 9 bases between. Use of 60 Vbeta and 13 Jbeta primers characterized the PCR. The repertoire was sequenced with immunoSEQ multiplex PCR; TCRdb's copy has only in-frame clones and lacks some. The sample shows 200,000 or so clones, approximately 87% of them seen only once. This sample stems from a study of cytomegalovirus exposure and HLA in healthy donors. Study context: Approximately 77 million unique TCRs from HLA-typed donors were held in an early release of data. Whole-study results and caveats: With later analysis, a missense DCLRE1C variant became linked to TCR beta V- and J-gene trimming. Most TCR sequences were rare, but some public TCRs occurred in many donors. Cytomegalovirus-associated TCR beta chains were listed, numbering roughly 150.

The J gene is TRBJ2-2, the V gene TRBV6-5; D remains ambiguous. Material: PBMCs. This clonotype was obtained from a human donor in good health. The CDR3 DNA reads as TGTGCCAGCAGTTACTACCCGCGGACGAACACCGGGGAGCTGTTTTTT. This gives the protein CASSYYPRTNTGELFF.